The clone carrying this T cell receptor (beta chain) showed up just a few times. Its specificity is not known. Researchers built TCR beta libraries using quantitative 5'-RACE with molecular barcodes. TCRdb independently ran MiXCR on the 5' RACE reads; one entry per CDR3 protein. The repertoire holds approximately 350,000 distinct CDR3 sequences, 20% to 25% seen once, with around 14% in the top ten. This CDR3 spans 16 amino acids. Trimming took 5 bases from V and 2 from J; bases not matched to a gene: 10. The entry originates in a study of CD8 T cells in ankylosing spondylitis. Study-level points and caveats: Ankylosing spondylitis blood appeared to carry a characteristic TCR beta motif of roughly eight highly homologous variants. The study looked at matched synovial fluid samples from ankylosing spondylitis patients. Disease-linked clones were reported to be significantly enriched there. Reactive arthritis synovial fluid and blood previously showed some of these motif variants.

The V call is TRBV12-3 or TRBV12-4, the J call TRBJ2-3; 7 bases map to TRBD1. Sequencing was carried out using blood, either unsorted or a sorted T cell fraction (not recorded which). The TCR was taken from a male donor with ankylosing spondylitis or in good health (not recorded which). The CDR3 DNA reads as TGTGCCAGCAGTACCGGGACAGAGGGGGTCACAGATACGCAGTATTTT. Amino acid sequence: CASSTGTEGVTDTQYF.